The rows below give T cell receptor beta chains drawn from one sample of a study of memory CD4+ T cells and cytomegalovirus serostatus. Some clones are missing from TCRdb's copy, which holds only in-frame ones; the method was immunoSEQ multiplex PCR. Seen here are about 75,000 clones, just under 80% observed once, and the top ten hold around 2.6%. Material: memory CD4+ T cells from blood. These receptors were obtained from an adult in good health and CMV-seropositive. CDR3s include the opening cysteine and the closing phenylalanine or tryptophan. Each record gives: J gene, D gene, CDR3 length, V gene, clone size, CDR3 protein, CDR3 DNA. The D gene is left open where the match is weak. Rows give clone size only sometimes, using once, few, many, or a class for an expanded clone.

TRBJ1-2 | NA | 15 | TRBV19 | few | CASSSPQAVFFGYTF | TGTGCCAGTTCATCCCCACAGGCAGTGTTTTTTGGCTACACCTTC
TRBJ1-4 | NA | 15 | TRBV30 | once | CAWSSGGAYNEKLFF | TGTGCCTGGAGCAGCGGGGGCGCCTATAATGAAAAACTGTTTTTT
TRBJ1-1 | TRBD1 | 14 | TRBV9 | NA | CASSVGETGAEAFF | TGTGCCAGCAGCGTAGGGGAGACAGGGGCTGAAGCTTTCTTT
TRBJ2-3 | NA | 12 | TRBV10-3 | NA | CAIWNSTDTQYF | TGTGCCATCTGGAATAGCACAGATACGCAGTATTTT
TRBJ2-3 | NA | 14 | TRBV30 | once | CAWSVARLTDTQYF | TGTGCCTGGAGTGTTGCCAGACTCACAGATACGCAGTATTTT
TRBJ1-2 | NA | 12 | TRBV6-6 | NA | CASSSQVYGYTF | TGTGCCAGCAGTTCACAAGTCTATGGCTACACCTTC
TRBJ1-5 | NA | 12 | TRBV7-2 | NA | CASSFYSQPQHF | TGTGCCAGCAGCTTTTACTCTCAGCCCCAGCATTTT
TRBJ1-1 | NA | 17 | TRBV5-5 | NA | CASSLLGGQTTNTEAFF | TGTGCCAGCAGCTTGTTGGGGGGCCAGACAACGAACACTGAAGCTTTCTTT
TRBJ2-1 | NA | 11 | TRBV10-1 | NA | CASRHNNEQFF | TGCGCCAGCAGGCATAATAATGAGCAGTTCTTC
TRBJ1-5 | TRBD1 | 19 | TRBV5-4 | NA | CASSFRLHTGQGTNQPQHF | TGTGCCAGCAGCTTCCGCCTTCATACTGGACAGGGGACCAATCAGCCCCAGCATTTT
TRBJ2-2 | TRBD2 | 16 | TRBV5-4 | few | CASSPLTSGNTGELFF | TGTGCCAGCAGCCCGTTGACTAGCGGTAACACCGGGGAGCTGTTTTTT
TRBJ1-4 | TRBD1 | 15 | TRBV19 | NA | CASKTGGISNEKLFF | TGTGCCAGCAAGACAGGGGGTATCTCAAATGAAAAACTGTTTTTT
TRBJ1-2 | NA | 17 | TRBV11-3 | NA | CATASLGQGSPNYGYTF | TGTGCCACCGCATCTTTGGGGCAGGGGAGTCCTAACTATGGCTACACCTTC
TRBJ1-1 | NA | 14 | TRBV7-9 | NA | CASSLDGANTEAFF | TGTGCCAGCAGCTTAGACGGGGCGAACACTGAAGCTTTCTTT
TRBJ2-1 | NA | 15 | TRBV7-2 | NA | CASSFTRGSYNEQFF | TGTGCCAGCAGCTTTACCCGCGGGTCCTACAATGAGCAGTTCTTC
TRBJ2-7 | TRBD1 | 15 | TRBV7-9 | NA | CASSLRTGASYEQYF | TGTGCCAGCAGCCTTCGGACAGGGGCCTCCTACGAGCAGTACTTC
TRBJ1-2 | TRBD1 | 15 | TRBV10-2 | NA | CASSNTGTGIYGYTF | TGCGCCAGCAGTAATACCGGGACAGGGATCTATGGCTACACCTTC
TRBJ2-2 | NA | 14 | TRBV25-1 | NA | CASSDVRLAGELFF | TGTGCCAGCAGTGACGTCCGGCTTGCCGGGGAGCTGTTTTTT
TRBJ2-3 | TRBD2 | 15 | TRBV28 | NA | CASTPPGLAGNTQYF | TGTGCCAGCACCCCACCGGGACTAGCGGGAAATACGCAGTATTTT
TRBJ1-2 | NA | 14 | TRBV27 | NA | CASSPRSQPSGYTF | TGTGCCAGCAGTCCCAGGTCTCAGCCCAGTGGCTACACCTTC
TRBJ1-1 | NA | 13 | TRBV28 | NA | CATLGGSNTEAFF | TGTGCCACCCTGGGCGGCTCGAACACTGAAGCTTTCTTT
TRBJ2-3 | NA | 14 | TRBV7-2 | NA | CASSSQAVPDTQYF | TGTGCCAGCAGCTCCCAGGCCGTCCCCGATACGCAGTATTTT
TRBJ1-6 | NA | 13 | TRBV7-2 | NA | CASSPGVNSPLHF | TGTGCCAGCAGCCCAGGGGTGAATTCACCCCTCCACTTT
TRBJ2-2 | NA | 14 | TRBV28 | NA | CASSLAPNTGELFF | TGTGCCAGCAGTTTGGCCCCAAACACCGGGGAGCTGTTTTTT
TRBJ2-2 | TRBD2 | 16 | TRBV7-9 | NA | CASSFKLAGEAGELFF | TGTGCCAGCAGCTTTAAACTAGCGGGAGAGGCCGGGGAGCTGTTTTTT
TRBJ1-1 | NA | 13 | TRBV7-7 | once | CASSLGVGTEAFF | TGTGCCAGCAGCTTAGGGGTTGGGACTGAAGCTTTCTTT
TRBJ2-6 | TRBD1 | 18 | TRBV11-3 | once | CASSSGPGQSSGANVLTF | TGTGCCAGCAGCTCGGGGCCGGGACAGAGCTCTGGGGCCAACGTCCTGACTTTC
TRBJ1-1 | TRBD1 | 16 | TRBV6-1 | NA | CASSVRYRGKNTEAFF | TGTGCCAGCAGTGTGCGATACAGGGGCAAGAACACTGAAGCTTTCTTT
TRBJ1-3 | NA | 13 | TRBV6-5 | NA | CASSRDSRNTIYF | TGTGCCAGCAGTCGGGACTCTCGAAACACCATATATTTT
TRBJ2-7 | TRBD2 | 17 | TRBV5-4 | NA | CASSSGTSGGSIYEQYF | TGTGCCAGCAGCTCGGGGACTAGCGGGGGGTCTATCTACGAGCAGTACTTC
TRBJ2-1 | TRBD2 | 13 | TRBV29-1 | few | CSVTSGGHNEQFF | TGCAGCGTTACTAGCGGGGGACACAATGAGCAGTTCTTC
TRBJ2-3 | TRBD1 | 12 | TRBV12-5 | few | CASGQGRDTQYF | TGTGCTAGCGGACAGGGGAGAGATACGCAGTATTTT
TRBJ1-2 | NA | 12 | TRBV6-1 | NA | CASRGYDYGYTF | TGTGCCAGCAGGGGTTACGACTATGGCTACACCTTC
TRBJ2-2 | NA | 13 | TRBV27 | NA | CASSSSNTGELFF | TGTGCCAGCAGTTCATCAAACACCGGGGAGCTGTTTTTT
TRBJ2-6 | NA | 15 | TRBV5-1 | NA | CASSLDVSGANVLTF | TGCGCCAGCAGCTTGGATGTGTCGGGGGCCAACGTCCTGACTTTC
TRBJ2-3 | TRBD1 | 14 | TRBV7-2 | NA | CASSPDRVGDTQYF | TGTGCCAGCAGCCCGGACAGGGTGGGAGATACGCAGTATTTT
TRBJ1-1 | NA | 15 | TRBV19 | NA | CASSRLRGGNTEAFF | TGTGCCAGTAGTCGGTTAAGAGGGGGGAACACTGAAGCTTTCTTT
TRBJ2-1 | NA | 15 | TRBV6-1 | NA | CASRQWGDRDNEQFF | TGTGCCAGCAGACAATGGGGGGACAGAGACAATGAGCAGTTCTTC
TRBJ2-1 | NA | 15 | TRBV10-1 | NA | CASSEGGRSHNEQFF | TGCGCCAGCAGTGAGGGTGGGAGGTCCCACAATGAGCAGTTCTTC
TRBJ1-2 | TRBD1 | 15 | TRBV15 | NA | CATSTGTGLGYGYTF | TGTGCCACCTCAACCGGGACAGGGCTTGGCTATGGCTACACCTTC
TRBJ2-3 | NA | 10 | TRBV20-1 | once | CSAQEGTQYF | TGCAGTGCTCAGGAGGGTACGCAGTATTTT
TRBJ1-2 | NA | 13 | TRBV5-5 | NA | CASNGGAYYGYTF | TGTGCCAGCAATGGGGGGGCCTACTATGGCTACACCTTC
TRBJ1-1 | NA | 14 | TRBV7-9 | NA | CASSPRTDNTEAFF | TGTGCCAGCAGCCCTCGGACAGATAACACTGAAGCTTTCTTT
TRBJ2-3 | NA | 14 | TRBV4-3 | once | CASSQVLRTDTQYF | TGCGCCAGCAGCCAAGTCTTGAGGACAGATACGCAGTATTTT
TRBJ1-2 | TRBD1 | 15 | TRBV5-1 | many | CASSSHTGGDYGYTF | TGCGCCAGCAGCTCGCACACAGGGGGCGACTATGGCTACACCTTC
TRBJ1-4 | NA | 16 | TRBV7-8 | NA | CASSEYLTASNEKLFF | TGTGCCAGCAGCGAATATCTGACAGCCTCTAATGAAAAACTGTTTTTT
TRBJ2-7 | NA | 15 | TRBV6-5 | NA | CASSYGQAVTYEQYF | TGTGCCAGCAGTTACGGGCAGGCGGTGACCTACGAGCAGTACTTC
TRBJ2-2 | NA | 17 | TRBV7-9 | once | CASSLGPRGSRAGELFF | TGTGCCAGCAGCTTGGGCCCTAGGGGTTCCCGGGCCGGGGAGCTGTTTTTT
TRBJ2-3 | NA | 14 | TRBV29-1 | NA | CSVEDYRAVDTQYF | TGCAGCGTTGAAGATTATAGGGCGGTAGATACGCAGTATTTT
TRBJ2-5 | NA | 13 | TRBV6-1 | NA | CASSEQPQETQYF | TGTGCCAGCAGTGAACAGCCTCAAGAGACCCAGTACTTC
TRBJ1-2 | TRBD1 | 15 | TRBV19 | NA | CASRPAGDRDYGYTF | TGTGCCAGTAGACCAGCGGGGGACAGGGACTATGGCTACACCTTC
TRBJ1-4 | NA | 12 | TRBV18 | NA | CASSPLGEKLFF | TGTGCCAGCTCGCCCCTCGGGGAAAAACTGTTTTTT
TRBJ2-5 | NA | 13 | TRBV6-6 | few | CASSYGVGETQYF | TGTGCCAGCAGTTACGGGGTCGGAGAGACCCAGTACTTC
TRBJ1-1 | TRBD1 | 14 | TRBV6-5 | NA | CAITSDRGFAEAFF | TGTGCCATCACCTCAGACAGGGGGTTCGCTGAAGCTTTCTTT
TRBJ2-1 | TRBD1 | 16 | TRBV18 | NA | CASSPPTGAGYNEQFF | TGTGCCAGCTCACCACCGACAGGGGCGGGATACAATGAGCAGTTCTTC
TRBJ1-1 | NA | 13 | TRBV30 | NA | CAWSVFQDTEAFF | TGTGCCTGGAGTGTATTCCAGGACACTGAAGCTTTCTTT
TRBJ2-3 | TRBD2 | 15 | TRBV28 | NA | CASSYSGGGGDTQYF | TGTGCCAGCAGTTATAGCGGGGGGGGCGGAGATACGCAGTATTTT
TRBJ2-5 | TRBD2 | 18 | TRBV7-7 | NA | CASSSTPPTSGGQETQYF | TGTGCTAGCAGCTCCACACCACCGACTAGCGGGGGACAAGAGACCCAGTACTTC
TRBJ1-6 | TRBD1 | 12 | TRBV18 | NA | CASSPGDRPLHF | TGTGCCAGCTCACCAGGGGACAGACCCCTCCACTTT
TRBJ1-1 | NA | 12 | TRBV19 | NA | CASNGFATEAFF | TGTGCCAGTAACGGATTCGCAACTGAAGCTTTCTTT